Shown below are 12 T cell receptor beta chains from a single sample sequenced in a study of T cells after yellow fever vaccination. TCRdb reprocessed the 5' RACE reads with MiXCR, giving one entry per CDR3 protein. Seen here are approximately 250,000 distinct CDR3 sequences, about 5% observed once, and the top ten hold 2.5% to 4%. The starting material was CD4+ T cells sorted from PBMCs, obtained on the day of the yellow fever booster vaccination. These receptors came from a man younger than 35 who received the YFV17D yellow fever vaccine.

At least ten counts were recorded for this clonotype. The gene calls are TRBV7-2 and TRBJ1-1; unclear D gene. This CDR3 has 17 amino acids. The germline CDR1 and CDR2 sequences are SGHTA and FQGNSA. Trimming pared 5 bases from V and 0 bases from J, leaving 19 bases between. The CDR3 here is CASSPGYTAYMNTEAFF. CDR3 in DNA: TGTGCCAGCAGCCCTGGATACACGGCCTATATGAACACTGAAGCTTTCTTT.

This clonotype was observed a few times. CDR3 DNA sequence: TGCAGTGCTAGAGCGACGTCCCCAGTTGACTATGGCTACACCTTC. Translation gives CSARATSPVDYGYTF. This chain uses TRBV20-1 with TRBJ1-2; D is uncertain. V dropped 1 base and J dropped 3 bases, with 15 bases sitting between them. CDR1 DFQATT and CDR2 SNEGSKA come from the germline V gene (reference sequence). There are 15 residues in the CDR3.

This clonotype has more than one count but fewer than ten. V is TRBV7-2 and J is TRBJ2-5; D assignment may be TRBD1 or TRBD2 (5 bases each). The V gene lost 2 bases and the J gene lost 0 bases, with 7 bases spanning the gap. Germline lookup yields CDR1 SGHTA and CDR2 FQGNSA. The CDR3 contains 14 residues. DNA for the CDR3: TGTGCCAGCAGCTTATGGGGGTACCAAGAGACCCAGTACTTC. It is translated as CASSLWGYQETQYF.

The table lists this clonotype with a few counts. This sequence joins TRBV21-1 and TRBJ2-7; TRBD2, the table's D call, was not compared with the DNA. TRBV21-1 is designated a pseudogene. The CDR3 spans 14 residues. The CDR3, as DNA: TGTGCCAGCAGCAAGAACGACGGAGGCTACGAGCAGTACGTC. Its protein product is CASSKNDGGYEQYV.

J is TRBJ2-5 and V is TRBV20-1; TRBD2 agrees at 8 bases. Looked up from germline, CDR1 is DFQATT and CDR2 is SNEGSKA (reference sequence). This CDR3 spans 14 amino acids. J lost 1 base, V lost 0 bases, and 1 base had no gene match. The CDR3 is CSARELAAQETQYF. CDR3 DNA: TGCAGTGCTAGAGAACTAGCGGCCCAAGAGACCCAGTACTTC.

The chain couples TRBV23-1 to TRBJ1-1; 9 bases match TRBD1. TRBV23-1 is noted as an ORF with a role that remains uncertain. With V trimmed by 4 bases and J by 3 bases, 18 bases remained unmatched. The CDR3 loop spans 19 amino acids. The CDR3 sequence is CASSLPLLPGTGHDTEAFF. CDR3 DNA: TGCGCCAGCAGTCTCCCCCTTCTACCCGGGACAGGGCATGACACTGAAGCTTTCTTT.

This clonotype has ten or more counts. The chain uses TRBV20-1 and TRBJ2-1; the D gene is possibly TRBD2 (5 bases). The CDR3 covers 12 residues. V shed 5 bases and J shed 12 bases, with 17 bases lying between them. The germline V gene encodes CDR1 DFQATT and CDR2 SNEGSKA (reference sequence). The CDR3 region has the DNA TGCAGTGCTCCCGATCGTGGAGGCCCGCAGTTCTTC. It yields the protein CSAPDRGGPQFF.

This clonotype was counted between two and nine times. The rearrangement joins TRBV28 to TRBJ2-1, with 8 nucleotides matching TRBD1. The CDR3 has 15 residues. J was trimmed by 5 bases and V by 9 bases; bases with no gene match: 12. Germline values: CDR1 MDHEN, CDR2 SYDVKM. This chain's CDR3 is CASDPPGQDHNEQFF. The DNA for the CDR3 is TGTGCCAGTGACCCCCCGGGACAGGACCACAATGAGCAGTTCTTC.

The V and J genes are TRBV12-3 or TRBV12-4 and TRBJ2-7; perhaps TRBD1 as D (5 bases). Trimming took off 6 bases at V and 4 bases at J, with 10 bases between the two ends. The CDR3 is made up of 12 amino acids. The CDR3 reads CASRGRAYEQYF. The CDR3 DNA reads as TGTGCCAGCAGAGGCAGGGCGTACGAGCAGTACTTC.

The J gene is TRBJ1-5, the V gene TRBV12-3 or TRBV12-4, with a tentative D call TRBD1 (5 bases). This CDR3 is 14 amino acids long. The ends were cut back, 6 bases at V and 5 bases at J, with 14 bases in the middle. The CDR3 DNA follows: TGTGCCAGCAGCGGACTCGGGGGGGATCAGCCCCAGCATTTT. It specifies CASSGLGGDQPQHF.

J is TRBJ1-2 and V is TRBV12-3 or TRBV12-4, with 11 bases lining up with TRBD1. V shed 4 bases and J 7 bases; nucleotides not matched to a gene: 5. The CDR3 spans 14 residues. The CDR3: CASSSRTGGGGYTF. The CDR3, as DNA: TGTGCCAGCAGTTCCCGGACAGGGGGCGGTGGCTACACCTTC.

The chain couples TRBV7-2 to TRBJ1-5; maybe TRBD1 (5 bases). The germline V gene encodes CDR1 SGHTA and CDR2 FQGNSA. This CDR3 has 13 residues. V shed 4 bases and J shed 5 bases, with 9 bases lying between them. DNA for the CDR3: TGTGCCAGCAGCTCCAGGGTAGATCAGCCCCAGCATTTT. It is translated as CASSSRVDQPQHF.